Listed below are T cell receptor beta chains from one sample, sequenced in a study of graft-versus-host responses after intestinal transplantation. No antigens are known for them. Libraries were prepared by immunoSEQ multiplex PCR; TCRdb keeps only in-frame clonotypes and omits some of them. The sample lists more than 85,000 clones; about 94% were seen once. Material: unstimulated CD8+ T cells sorted from spleen or lymph node cells, obtained before intestinal transplant. The receptors originated from a human donor who received an intestinal transplant. CDR3s include the opening cysteine and the closing phenylalanine or tryptophan. D genes are given only for firm matches. A clone size is listed for some rows: how often the clone was seen (once, few, many), or a class if it is expanded.

CDR3nt	CDR3aa	d_gene	j_gene	abundance	v_gene
TGTGCCAGCAGCTTAGAGCAAGGGGCGCTCCCGGTTGGTGGCTACACCTTC	CASSLEQGALPVGGYTF	-	TRBJ1-2	-	TRBV7-8
TGTGCCAGCCGGACCTTGGGCCAAGAGACCCAGTACTTC	CASRTLGQETQYF	-	TRBJ2-5	-	TRBV2
TGTGCCAGCAGCCCCTCGGATAGGGAGACCCAGTACTTC	CASSPSDRETQYF	-	TRBJ2-5	once	TRBV9
TGTGCCAGCTCACCATCCAGTGCTAGTGGGGACTATGGCTACACCTTC	CASSPSSASGDYGYTF	-	TRBJ1-2	-	TRBV18
TGTGCCAGTAGGATTACTAGCGGAGGGCAGGGTGAGCAGTTCTTC	CASRITSGGQGEQFF	TRBD2	TRBJ2-1	-	TRBV19
TGTGCCAGCAGCTTAGGAAGGGGTAGGAACACCATATATTTT	CASSLGRGRNTIYF	-	TRBJ1-3	few	TRBV7-2
TGTGCCAGCTCCGTAGGGACAGGGGGGTACGAGCAGTACTTC	CASSVGTGGYEQYF	TRBD1	TRBJ2-7	-	TRBV6-1
TGCGCCAGCAGCCAATCAGGGGAGATCAGCTCCTACGAGCAGTACTTC	CASSQSGEISSYEQYF	-	TRBJ2-7	-	TRBV4-1
TGTGCCAGCAGCAAAGGGCCCTTGGGGGCCTACGAGCAGTACTTC	CASSKGPLGAYEQYF	-	TRBJ2-7	-	TRBV21-1
TGTGCCAGCAGCCTTGACAGGCCAGCTGGGCAGTACTTC	CASSLDRPAGQYF	-	TRBJ2-7	-	TRBV28
TGCACCAGCAGCCAAGATCGGGCATCCACGGAGACTTTCTTT	CTSSQDRASTETFF	-	TRBJ1-1	-	TRBV1
TGTGCCAGCTCCGGGTCGGGGGGCTGGTCCTACAATGAGCAGTTCTTC	CASSGSGGWSYNEQFF	-	TRBJ2-1	-	TRBV7-9
TGTGCCAGCAGCCCGGATCCCCCCGGGGAGCAGTACTTC	CASSPDPPGEQYF	-	TRBJ2-7	-	TRBV11-2
TGCGCCAGCACCCCTTTCAGACCTCCGGGGAGGTACGAGCAGTACTTC	CASTPFRPPGRYEQYF	-	TRBJ2-7	-	TRBV5-1
TGTGCCAGTATCCTGTTGGGGGGAACTGAAGCTTTCTTT	CASILLGGTEAFF	-	TRBJ1-1	-	TRBV19
TGTGCCAGCAAGATTACGGGAGGGGGGTACGAGCAGTACTTC	CASKITGGGYEQYF	TRBD2	TRBJ2-7	-	TRBV7-8
TGCAGCGTTGATAGCGGGAGGATAGAGACCCAGTACTTC	CSVDSGRIETQYF	TRBD2	TRBJ2-5	-	TRBV29-1
TGTGCCAGCAGCGCGGGACAGGCAGGAGAGACCCAGTACTTC	CASSAGQAGETQYF	TRBD1	TRBJ2-5	-	TRBV5-4
TGTGCCAGCAGCTCACCGGGACGGCAATCCTACGAGCAGTACTTC	CASSSPGRQSYEQYF	-	TRBJ2-7	-	TRBV7-9
TGTGCCAGCAGCGTATCAGAGCTCGGAGCCTATGGCTACACCTTC	CASSVSELGAYGYTF	-	TRBJ1-2	-	TRBV9
TGTGCCAGCAGTGGGGACAGGGGGCTGCCCCAGCATTTT	CASSGDRGLPQHF	TRBD1	TRBJ1-5	few	TRBV6-4
TGTGCCAGCAGCCCACCCGGGCTGGTTGATGAGCAGTTCTTC	CASSPPGLVDEQFF	-	TRBJ2-1	-	TRBV13
TGTGCCAGCAGCTCCCCCACGACAGACTACCCCACAGATACGCAGTATTTT	CASSSPTTDYPTDTQYF	-	TRBJ2-3	-	TRBV7-9
TGTGCCAGCCGACGGTGGGACACTGAAGCTTTCTTT	CASRRWDTEAFF	-	TRBJ1-1	-	TRBV27
TGTGCCAGCAGTTACGGGGAGCTGGGAACTGAAGCTTTCTTT	CASSYGELGTEAFF	-	TRBJ1-1	-	TRBV6-5
TGTGCCAGCAGCTTAGGGCTAGCCTACGAGCAGTACTTC	CASSLGLAYEQYF	-	TRBJ2-7	-	TRBV11-2
TGTGCCACCACCCCTGGACTAGCGGGAGGTTACGAGCAGTACTTC	CATTPGLAGGYEQYF	TRBD2	TRBJ2-7	-	TRBV15
TGTGCCAGCAGTGTGGACCGGGGGGTCAATCAGCCCCAGCATTTT	CASSVDRGVNQPQHF	-	TRBJ1-5	-	TRBV27
TGTGCCAGCAGCCTGGGGGGGGACAGGGTATGGGACACTGAAGCTTTCTTT	CASSLGGDRVWDTEAFF	TRBD1	TRBJ1-1	-	TRBV7-8
TGTGCCAGCAGCCAAGCCGGGAAAGCCTATGGCTACACCTTC	CASSQAGKAYGYTF	-	TRBJ1-2	-	TRBV4-2
TGTGCCAGCAACCCCGGGACAGGGGGGGGTGAGCAGTTCTTC	CASNPGTGGGEQFF	TRBD1	TRBJ2-1	-	TRBV5-4
TGCAGCGTTGAAGGATGGTCTAGAAATGAGCAGTTCTTC	CSVEGWSRNEQFF	-	TRBJ2-1	-	TRBV29-1
TGTGCCGGAGAACGGGATACCGGGGAGCTGTTTTTT	CAGERDTGELFF	-	TRBJ2-2	once	TRBV19
TGCGCCAGCAGCCTTTACCGGGACCGGAGCTCCTACAATGAGCAGTTCTTC	CASSLYRDRSSYNEQFF	-	TRBJ2-1	-	TRBV4-1
TGTGCCAGCAGCCGAAGGGGGGTAGAGGACGGTATAGGCACTGAAGCTTTCTTT	CASSRRGVEDGIGTEAFF	-	TRBJ1-1	once	TRBV27
TGCGCCAGCAGCCAAGGGGTGGGAGCACTCTACGAGCAGTACTTC	CASSQGVGALYEQYF	-	TRBJ2-7	-	TRBV4-1
TGTGCCAGCAGTTACTCGAAGGCTAAGGGGCAGTTCTTC	CASSYSKAKGQFF	-	TRBJ2-1	-	TRBV6-6
TGTGCCAGCAGTGAAGACAGGGTAGAGAACACTGAAGCTTTCTTT	CASSEDRVENTEAFF	TRBD1	TRBJ1-1	-	TRBV25-1
TGTGCCAGCAGTTTATTATTCGGGGAAGTGTCAGGCTACACCTTC	CASSLLFGEVSGYTF	-	TRBJ1-2	-	TRBV28
TGTGCCAGCAGCTTGGCCACCCTCGAGTCAGATACGCAGTATTTT	CASSLATLESDTQYF	-	TRBJ2-3	-	TRBV5-4
TGTGCCTGGAGTGAAGCCGGGACTAGCGGGAGAAGAGGACGGCAGTTCTTC	CAWSEAGTSGRRGRQFF	TRBD2	TRBJ2-1	-	TRBV30
TGCAGTGCCCCTGACCGAGAGACCCAGTACTTC	CSAPDRETQYF	-	TRBJ2-5	-	TRBV20-1
TGTGCCAGCAGTGGGCAGGGGAGGGGCTATGGCTACACCTTC	CASSGQGRGYGYTF	-	TRBJ1-2	-	TRBV25-1
TGTGCCAGCAGCCAGGACAGGACCTACAATGAGCAGTTCTTC	CASSQDRTYNEQFF	TRBD1	TRBJ2-1	once	TRBV7-9
TGTGCCAGCAGTGAAAATGGTCTTGGGGGATATTCCTACAATGAGCAGTTCTTC	CASSENGLGGYSYNEQFF	-	TRBJ2-1	-	TRBV2
TGTGCCAGCAGCACCGGGACAGGGAAAAACATTCAGTACTTC	CASSTGTGKNIQYF	TRBD1	TRBJ2-4	-	TRBV5-8
TGTGCCACCCACCAGGGGATGTCTAATGAAAAACTGTTTTTT	CATHQGMSNEKLFF	-	TRBJ1-4	-	TRBV6-5
TGTGCCAGCAGTTACTCGTCCGAGAACAATGAGCAGTTCTTC	CASSYSSENNEQFF	-	TRBJ2-1	-	TRBV6-6
TGTGCCAGCAGTTCCCCCCCCGGGGGCGGGAGGGAAGAGACCCAGTACTTC	CASSSPPGGGREETQYF	TRBD2	TRBJ2-5	-	TRBV28
TGTGCCAGTGGGGGATTACAGGGTCGGAACTATGGCTACACCTTC	CASGGLQGRNYGYTF	-	TRBJ1-2	-	TRBV19